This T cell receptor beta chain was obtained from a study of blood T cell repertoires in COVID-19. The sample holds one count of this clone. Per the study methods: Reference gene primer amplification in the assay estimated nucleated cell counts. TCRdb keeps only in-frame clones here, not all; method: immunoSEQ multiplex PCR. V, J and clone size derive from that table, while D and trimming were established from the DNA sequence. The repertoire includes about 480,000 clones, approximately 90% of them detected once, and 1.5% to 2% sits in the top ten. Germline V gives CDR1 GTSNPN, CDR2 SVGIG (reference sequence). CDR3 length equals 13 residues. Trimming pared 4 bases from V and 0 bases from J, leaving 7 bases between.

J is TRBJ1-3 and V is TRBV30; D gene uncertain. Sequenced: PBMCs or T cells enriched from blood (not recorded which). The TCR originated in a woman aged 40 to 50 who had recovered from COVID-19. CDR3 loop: CAWNRASGNTIYF. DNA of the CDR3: TGTGCCTGGAACAGAGCCTCTGGAAACACCATATATTTT.